The source of this T cell receptor (beta chain) is a study of blood T cells in healthy people across ages. The CDR3 extends over 15 amino acids. V was clipped by 4 bases and J by 2 bases; unmatched bases: 9. CDR1 and CDR2 (germline): SGHRS, YFSETQ. In its sample, this clonotype was seen a few times. The second PCR ran roughly 6 to 11 cycles with a sample-barcoded 5' primer and J-beta primers. TCRdb processed the 5' RACE reads anew with MiXCR; each CDR3 protein has one entry. Among about 1.6 million distinct CDR3 sequences, roughly a third were seen once, and the ten largest hold around 11%. The sequenced sample was blood. This clonotype was sampled from a woman aged 25 to 39 in good health. The chain combines TRBV5-1 with TRBJ2-7; 7 nucleotides line up with TRBD1. The CDR3 region has the DNA TGCGCCAGCAGCATAAATCCGGGACAGACCTACGAGCAGTACTTC. Its protein product is CASSINPGQTYEQYF. The full variable domain, its missing parts supplied by reference TRBV5-1 and TRBJ2-7, is KAGVTQTPRYLIKTRGQQVTLSCSPISGHRSVSWYQQTPGQGLQFLFEYFSETQRNKGNFPGRFSGRQFSNSRSEMNVSTLELGDSALYLCASSINPGQTYEQYFGPGTRLTVT.